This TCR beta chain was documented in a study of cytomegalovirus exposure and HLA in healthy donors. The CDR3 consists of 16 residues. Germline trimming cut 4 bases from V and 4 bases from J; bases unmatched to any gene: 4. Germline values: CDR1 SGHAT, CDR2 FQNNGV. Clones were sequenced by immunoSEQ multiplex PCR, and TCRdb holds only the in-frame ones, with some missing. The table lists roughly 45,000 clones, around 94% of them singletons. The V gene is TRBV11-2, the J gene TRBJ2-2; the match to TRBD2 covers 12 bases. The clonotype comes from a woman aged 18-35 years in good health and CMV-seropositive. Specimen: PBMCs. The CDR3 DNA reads TGTGCCAGCAGCTACCAGACTAGCGGGAGCACCGGGGAGCTGTTTTTT. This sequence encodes CASSYQTSGSTGELFF.